A single sample is the source of the 27 T cell receptor beta chains below, sequenced in a study of shared clonotypes between healthy human individuals. Method: immunoSEQ multiplex PCR; TCRdb's copy keeps in-frame clones and lacks some. The sample holds about 1,800,000 clones; less than 95% are singletons and the top ten take 0.95% to 1.5%. Selected positively for CCR7 and CD45RO-negative, naive CD8 cells excluded terminally differentiated effector memory CD45RA+ cells. Sequences were obtained from naive CD8+ T cells sorted from blood. Receptor source: a man in his late teens or twenties in good health.

The rearrangement links TRBV19 to TRBJ2-1, with a weak D call TRBD1 (6 bases). The V gene lost 6 bases and the J gene lost 3 bases, with 18 bases spanning the gap. From germline, CDR1 is LNHDA and CDR2 SQIVND (reference sequence). The CDR3 extends over 16 amino acids. CDR3 protein: CASSPSSGHFYNEQFF. CDR3 DNA sequence: TGTGCCAGTAGCCCGAGCTCGGGACATTTCTACAATGAGCAGTTCTTC.

This clone was seen a single time. The CDR3: CASSEELGTDTQYF. Written as DNA, the CDR3 is TGTGCCAGCAGTGAAGAACTAGGCACAGATACGCAGTATTTT. This chain uses TRBV2 with TRBJ2-3; a possible D gene is TRBD2 (5 bases). V gave up 1 base and J gave up 1 base, with 6 bases separating them. The CDR3 contains 14 residues. CDR1 is SNHLY and CDR2 is FYNNEI in the germline V gene.

The rearrangement uses TRBV9 and TRBJ2-5, with 8 bases that match TRBD1. This CDR3 is built from 13 residues. With 3 bases clipped from V and 3 bases from J, the junction kept 1 base outside the gene matches. CDR1 SGDLS and CDR2 YYNGEE come from the germline V gene. The CDR3 sequence: CASSEGQEETQYF. The CDR3 DNA reads TGTGCCAGCAGCGAGGGACAGGAAGAGACCCAGTACTTC.

The chain links TRBV18 to TRBJ2-7; D assignment may be TRBD1 or TRBD2 (5 bases each). Germline V gene lookup returns CDR1 KGHSH and CDR2 LQKENI. Between the trimmed V and J ends, which lost 1 base and 2 bases, there was a span of 15 bases. The CDR3 is 16 amino acids. CDR3 residues: CASSPRARGETYEQYF. The CDR3 bases are TGTGCCAGCTCACCACGCGCTAGAGGGGAAACCTACGAGCAGTACTTC.

V is TRBV4-2 and J is TRBJ1-5; TRBD1 might be the D (6 bases). V lost 0 bases, J lost 1 base, and 16 bases lay in between. Germline V gives CDR1 LGHNA, CDR2 YNFKEQ. The CDR3 length is 18 residues. The CDR3 region has the DNA TGTGCCAGCAGCCAAGACCCCCAACTTGGACAGAGCAATCAGCCCCAGCATTTT. This translates into CASSQDPQLGQSNQPQHF.

The chain is built from TRBV11-2 and TRBJ2-7; tentative D call: TRBD1 (5 bases). Germline-derived CDR1 and CDR2 are SGHAT and FQNNGV. V lost 2 bases and J 5 bases, leaving 10 bases between the germline ends. This CDR3 has 13 amino acids. CDR3 sequence: CASSLSTVNEQYF. For the CDR3, the DNA is TGTGCCAGCAGCTTATCGACAGTGAACGAGCAGTACTTC.

Regarding this clone: Other nucleotide sequences in the sample specify the same CDR3. The chain carries TRBV28 and TRBJ2-7, with D unclear. The V gene lost 6 bases and the J gene lost 0 bases, with 6 bases spanning the gap. The germline CDR1 and CDR2 sequences are MDHEN and SYDVKM. The CDR3 sequence is 12 residues long. CDR3 in amino acids: CASSPSSYEQYF. The CDR3 bases are TGTGCCAGCAGCCCCAGCTCCTACGAGCAGTACTTC.

The rearrangement joins TRBV27 to TRBJ2-1, with D perhaps being TRBD1 or TRBD2 (5 bases each). This CDR3 is built from 13 residues. With 2 bases removed from V and 8 bases from J, the gap between germline ends came to 10 bases. The germline CDR1 and CDR2 sequences are MNHEY and SMNVEV (reference sequence). CDR3 sequence reads: CASSLGGRYEQFF. The CDR3 DNA sequence: TGTGCCAGCAGTTTAGGGGGACGGTATGAGCAGTTCTTC.

The genes are TRBV6-6 and TRBJ2-2, with D unclear. The CDR3 length is 14 residues. Trimming pared 4 bases from V and 4 bases from J, leaving 10 bases between. Looked up from germline, CDR1 is MNHNY and CDR2 is SVGAGI (reference sequence). CDR3 region: CASSWLGSTGELFF. DNA of the CDR3: TGTGCCAGCAGTTGGTTGGGGTCCACCGGGGAGCTGTTTTTT.

The chain uses TRBV7-8 and TRBJ1-1; D is undetermined. The CDR3 is 15 amino acids. V lost 2 bases to trimming and J lost 0 bases, with 10 bases between them. Germline CDR1 reads SGHVS; CDR2 reads FQNEAQ. The CDR3 region has the DNA TGTGCCAGCAGCTTATCGACCGGAATGAACACTGAAGCTTTCTTT. This translates into CASSLSTGMNTEAFF.

The chain has TRBV4-3 and TRBJ2-7, with D possibly being TRBD1 or TRBD2 (5 bases each). The CDR3 length is 17 residues. The V end lost 0 bases, the J end lost 5 bases, and 20 bases lay between the germline ends. In germline, CDR1 is LGHNA, CDR2 YSLEER. CDR3 loop: CASSQDQGWGSPHEQYF. In DNA form, the CDR3 reads TGCGCCAGCAGCCAAGATCAGGGTTGGGGGTCCCCCCACGAGCAGTACTTC.

A single count supports this clone. The J gene is TRBJ2-5, the V gene TRBV27, with D perhaps matching TRBD1 or TRBD2 (5 bases each). V was trimmed by 2 bases and J by 1 base, leaving 14 bases between them. CDR1 is MNHEY, CDR2 SMNVEV, per germline (reference sequence). There are 16 residues in the CDR3. Written as DNA, the CDR3 is TGTGCCAGCAGTTTAGGCCCAGGGAGCTTCCAAGAGACCCAGTACTTC. Encoded protein: CASSLGPGSFQETQYF.

The rearrangement uses TRBV7-6 and TRBJ1-5; 9 nucleotides match TRBD1. The germline gives CDR1 SGHVS, CDR2 FNYEAQ. This CDR3 contains 20 residues. V was pared by 6 bases and J by 0 bases, with 18 bases of the junction left unmatched. CDR3 loop: CASSLAAGTGQSYSNQPQHF. The CDR3 nucleotides are TGTGCCAGCAGTTTGGCTGCCGGGACAGGGCAATCGTATAGCAATCAGCCCCAGCATTTT.

The chain couples TRBV4-1 to TRBJ2-5; TRBD1 matches at 7 bases. CDR1 and CDR2 (germline): MGHRA, YSYEKL. The CDR3 has 15 residues. The trim removed 3 bases at V and 0 bases at J, leaving 4 bases unmatched. The CDR3 here is CASSQRTGNQETQYF. CDR3 DNA sequence: TGCGCCAGCAGCCAGAGGACAGGCAACCAAGAGACCCAGTACTTC.

This chain links TRBV5-1 with TRBJ2-7; D tentatively reads TRBD1 or TRBD2 (6 bases each). CDR1 is SGHRS, CDR2 YFSETQ, per germline. The CDR3 runs to 15 residues. V gave up 4 bases and J gave up 0 bases, with 14 bases separating them. CDR3 sequence: CASSAGEASSYEQYF. DNA for the CDR3: TGCGCCAGCAGCGCAGGGGAGGCGAGCTCCTACGAGCAGTACTTC.

The chain carries TRBV9 and TRBJ2-5; the D is unclear. Trimming removed 4 bases at V and 5 bases at J, with 12 bases between. The CDR3 has 13 amino acids. The germline V gene encodes CDR1 SGDLS and CDR2 YYNGEE. CDR3 coding DNA: TGTGCCAGCAGCCCCCCTTCTGGTGAGACCCAGTACTTC. This encodes CASSPPSGETQYF.

The chain joins TRBV6-5 to TRBJ1-1; 7 bases agree with TRBD1. In germline, CDR1 is MNHEY, CDR2 SVGAGI. Unmatched junction bases numbered 6, after V lost 5 bases and J lost 3 bases. CDR3 length: 14 amino acids. CDR3: CASSIGQVYTEAFF. The CDR3 DNA sequence: TGTGCCAGCAGTATAGGACAGGTTTACACTGAAGCTTTCTTT.

The CDR3: CASSLGTGLPRGYTF. The CDR3 bases are TGTGCCAGCAGCTTAGGCACCGGACTCCCGAGGGGCTACACCTTC. V usage is TRBV7-9 and J usage is TRBJ1-2; D unclear. The germline V and J ends were trimmed by 1 base and 8 bases, with 17 bases remaining between them. CDR3 size: 15 residues. Per the germline V gene, CDR1 is SEHNR and CDR2 is FQNEAQ (reference sequence).

The rearrangement joins TRBV10-2 to TRBJ1-2, with D perhaps TRBD1 (5 bases). CDR1 and CDR2 (germline): WSHSY, SAAADI. With 2 bases removed from V and 4 bases from J, the gap between germline ends came to 11 bases. The CDR3 covers 14 residues. The CDR3 loop is CASSEGDLFYGYTF. Here the CDR3 DNA reads TGCGCCAGCAGTGAGGGGGACCTCTTCTATGGCTACACCTTC.

This rearrangement joins TRBV4-3 to TRBJ2-7; 7 nucleotides match TRBD1. V was pared by 3 bases and J by 0 bases, with 2 bases of the junction left unmatched. The CDR3 totals 14 residues. From germline, CDR1 is LGHNA and CDR2 YSLEER. The CDR3 is CASSQGQTSYEQYF. In nucleotides, the CDR3 is TGCGCCAGCAGCCAGGGACAGACCTCCTACGAGCAGTACTTC.

The CDR3 DNA follows: TGCGCCAGCAGCTTGGCCGTATCATTAGCGGGGACCGAGCAGTACTTC. This translates into CASSLAVSLAGTEQYF. This chain connects TRBV5-1 to TRBJ2-7; TRBD2 matches at 8 bases. CDR3 size: 16 residues. Germline V gives CDR1 SGHRS, CDR2 YFSETQ. The V segment lost 0 bases and the J segment 6 bases; nucleotides outside the gene matches: 11.

This chain joins TRBV5-1 and TRBJ2-7; the D is unclear. V shed 0 bases and J shed 2 bases, with 12 bases lying between them. The CDR3 runs to 15 residues. Germline-derived CDR1 and CDR2 are SGHRS and YFSETQ. The CDR3 sequence: CASSLGAEYAYEQYF. The CDR3 nucleotides read TGCGCCAGCAGCTTGGGGGCGGAATATGCCTACGAGCAGTACTTC. Full variable domain (remainder filled in from reference TRBV5-1 and TRBJ2-7): KAGVTQTPRYLIKTRGQQVTLSCSPISGHRSVSWYQQTPGQGLQFLFEYFSETQRNKGNFPGRFSGRQFSNSRSEMNVSTLELGDSALYLCASSLGAEYAYEQYFGPGTRLTVT.

The chain is built from TRBV6-6 and TRBJ1-6, with 9 nucleotides matching TRBD1. Looked up from germline, CDR1 is MNHNY and CDR2 is SVGAGI (reference sequence). With V trimmed by 0 bases and J by 9 bases, 6 bases remained unmatched. This CDR3 spans 16 amino acids. CDR3 nucleotide sequence: TGTGCCAGCAGTTACTCGATCGGACAGGGGAGTTCACCCCTCCACTTT. This codes for CASSYSIGQGSSPLHF.

About this clone itself: Other DNA sequences in this sample translate to the same CDR3. V is TRBV5-1 and J is TRBJ2-5; 8 positions agree with TRBD2. Germline V CDR1 and CDR2: SGHRS, YFSETQ. J was trimmed by 5 bases and V by 2 bases; bases with no gene match: 8. The CDR3 sequence is 15 residues long. CDR3 DNA: TGCGCCAGCAGCTTTTCGGGGGGGCCCCCTGAGACCCAGTACTTC. It encodes CASSFSGGPPETQYF. The full variable domain, in which reference TRBV5-1 and TRBJ2-5 provide the parts outside the CDR3, is KAGVTQTPRYLIKTRGQQVTLSCSPISGHRSVSWYQQTPGQGLQFLFEYFSETQRNKGNFPGRFSGRQFSNSRSEMNVSTLELGDSALYLCASSFSGGPPETQYFGPGTRLLVL.

The V and J genes are TRBV18 and TRBJ2-7, with 10 nucleotides matching TRBD1. CDR1 and CDR2 (germline): KGHSH, LQKENI. The CDR3 has 15 amino acids. V was pared by 6 bases and J by 4 bases, with 9 bases of the junction left unmatched. The CDR3 nucleotides are TGTGCCAGCTCTGGAGCCGGGACAGGGGAATACGAGCAGTACTTC. Its translation is CASSGAGTGEYEQYF.

The V gene is TRBV4-3, the J gene TRBJ2-7; D is undetermined. The CDR3 spans 14 residues. V was trimmed by 1 base and J by 1 base, leaving 8 bases between them. Germline-derived CDR1 and CDR2 are LGHNA and YSLEER. The CDR3 DNA reads TGCGCCAGCAGCCAAGCGCCGTTTTCCTACGAGCAGTACTTC. Amino acid sequence: CASSQAPFSYEQYF.

Only a few counts were recorded for this clone. This chain uses TRBV7-9 with TRBJ2-1, with D possibly matching TRBD1 (5 bases). This CDR3 comprises 13 residues. The V end was cut by 5 bases, the J end by 3 bases, with 8 bases between. CDR1 and CDR2 from the germline V gene are SEHNR and FQNEAQ (reference sequence). This CDR3 reads CASSTDSYNEQFF. In nucleotides, the CDR3 is TGTGCCAGCAGCACCGACAGCTACAATGAGCAGTTCTTC.